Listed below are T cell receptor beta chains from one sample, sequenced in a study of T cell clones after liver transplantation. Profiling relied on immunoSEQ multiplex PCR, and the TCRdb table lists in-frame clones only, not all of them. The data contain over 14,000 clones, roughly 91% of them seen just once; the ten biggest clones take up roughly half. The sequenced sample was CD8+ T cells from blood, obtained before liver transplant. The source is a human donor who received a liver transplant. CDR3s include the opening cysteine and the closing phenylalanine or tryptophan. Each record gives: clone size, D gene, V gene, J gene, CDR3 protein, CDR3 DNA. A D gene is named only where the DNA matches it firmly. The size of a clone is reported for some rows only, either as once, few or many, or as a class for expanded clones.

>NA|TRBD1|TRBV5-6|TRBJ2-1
CASSPETDRGPQFF
TGTGCCAGCAGCCCAGAAACAGACAGGGGACCACAGTTCTTC
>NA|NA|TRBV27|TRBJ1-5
CASSLGRGPQPQHF
TGTGCCAGCAGTTTAGGGAGGGGCCCCCAGCCCCAGCATTTT
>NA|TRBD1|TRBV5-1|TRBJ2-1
CASSLARAGGSYNEQFF
TGCGCCAGCAGCTTGGCCAGGGCAGGGGGCTCCTACAATGAGCAGTTCTTC
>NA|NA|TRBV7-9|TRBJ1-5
CASSLGQGSVRNQPQHF
TGTGCCAGCAGCTTAGGTCAGGGGTCGGTTCGCAATCAGCCCCAGCATTTT
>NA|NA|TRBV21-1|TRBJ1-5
CASSPRDKGNQPQHF
TGTGCCAGCAGCCCCCGGGACAAGGGAAATCAGCCCCAGCATTTT
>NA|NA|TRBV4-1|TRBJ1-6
CASSQDPGLNDSPLHF
TGCGCCAGCAGCCAAGATCCGGGACTGAATGATTCACCCCTCCACTTT
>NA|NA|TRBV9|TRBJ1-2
CASSVPGHPGGYTF
TGTGCCAGCAGCGTCCCGGGACACCCAGGGGGCTACACCTTC
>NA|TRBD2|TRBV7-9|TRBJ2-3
CASSSTGLARTDTQYF
TGTGCCAGCAGCTCCACCGGACTAGCGCGCACAGATACGCAGTATTTT
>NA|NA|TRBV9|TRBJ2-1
CASSASGTPDNEQFF
TGTGCCAGCAGCGCCTCAGGGACACCGGATAACGAGCAGTTCTTC
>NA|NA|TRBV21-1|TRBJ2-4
CASSKNRGLKNIQYF
TGTGCCAGCAGCAAAAACAGGGGGCTGAAAAACATTCAGTACTTC
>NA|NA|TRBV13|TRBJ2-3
CASSFDSSLSGTSTDTQYF
TGTGCCAGCAGCTTCGATTCCTCCCTTAGCGGAACTAGCACAGATACGCAGTATTTT
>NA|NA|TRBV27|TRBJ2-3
CASSSGQVTQYF
TGTGCCAGCAGTTCCGGGCAGGTTACGCAGTATTTT
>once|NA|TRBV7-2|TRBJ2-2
CASSLRDWKNTGELFF
TGTGCCAGCAGCTTGAGGGACTGGAAGAACACCGGGGAGCTGTTTTTT
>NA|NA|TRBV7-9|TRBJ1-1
CASSPVPNTEAFF
TGTGCCAGCAGCCCCGTTCCGAACACTGAAGCTTTCTTT
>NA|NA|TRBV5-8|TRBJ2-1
CASDGWDGSPTASSYNEQFF
TGTGCCAGCGACGGGTGGGACGGGAGCCCTACCGCAAGCTCCTACAATGAGCAGTTCTTC
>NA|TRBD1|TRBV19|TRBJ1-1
CASNLQGVGTEAFF
TGTGCCAGTAACCTTCAGGGGGTCGGCACTGAAGCTTTCTTT
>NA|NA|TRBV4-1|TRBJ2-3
CASSQRNRDKRDTQYF
TGCGCCAGCAGCCAACGGAACAGGGATAAACGAGATACGCAGTATTTT
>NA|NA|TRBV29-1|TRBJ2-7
CSVELEIGEQYF
TGCAGCGTTGAACTAGAAATAGGCGAGCAGTACTTC
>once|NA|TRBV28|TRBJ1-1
CASSSPLATEAFF
TGTGCCAGCAGTTCCCCCCTTGCCACTGAAGCTTTCTTT
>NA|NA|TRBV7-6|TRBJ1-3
CASSLDGSGNTIYF
TGTGCCAGCAGCTTAGACGGCTCTGGAAACACCATATATTTT
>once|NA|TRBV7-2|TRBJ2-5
CASSPRTLEETQYF
TGTGCCAGCAGCCCGCGGACTTTGGAAGAGACCCAGTACTTC
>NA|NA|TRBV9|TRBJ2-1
CASSVGGSGGNEQFF
TGTGCCAGCAGCGTAGGAGGATCTGGGGGCAATGAGCAGTTCTTC
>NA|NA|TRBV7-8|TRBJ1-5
CASSLVPLASNQPQHF
TGTGCCAGCAGCTTAGTACCCCTTGCGAGCAATCAGCCCCAGCATTTT
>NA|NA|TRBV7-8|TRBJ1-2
CASSLGVGGFINYGYTF
TGTGCCAGCAGCTTAGGAGTAGGGGGGTTCATCAACTATGGCTACACCTTC
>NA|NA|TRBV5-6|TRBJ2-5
CASTGGGETQYF
TGTGCCAGCACAGGGGGAGGGGAGACCCAGTACTTC
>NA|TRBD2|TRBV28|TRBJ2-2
CASSWTSSSGELFF
TGTGCCAGCAGTTGGACTAGCAGTAGCGGGGAGCTGTTTTTT
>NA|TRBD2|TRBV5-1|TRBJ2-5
CASGSGGEETQYF
TGCGCCAGCGGTAGCGGGGGTGAAGAGACCCAGTACTTC
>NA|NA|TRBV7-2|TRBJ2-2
CASSFPRGYTGELFF
TGTGCCAGCAGCTTCCCGAGGGGGTACACCGGGGAGCTGTTTTTT
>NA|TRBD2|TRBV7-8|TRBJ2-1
CASSQTSGSYNEQFF
TGTGCCAGCAGCCAAACTAGCGGGAGTTACAATGAGCAGTTCTTC
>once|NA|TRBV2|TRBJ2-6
CASSRVDGANVLTF
TGTGCCAGCAGTAGGGTAGATGGGGCCAACGTCCTGACTTTC
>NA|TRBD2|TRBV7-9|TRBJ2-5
CASSYPGGSGLHPRGTQYF
TGTGCCAGCAGCTACCCGGGGGGTAGCGGACTACATCCAAGAGGGACCCAGTACTTC
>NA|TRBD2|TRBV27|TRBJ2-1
CASRVAGDYEQFF
TGTGCCAGCAGGGTAGCGGGAGACTATGAGCAGTTCTTC
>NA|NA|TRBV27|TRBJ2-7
CASSLIGQSYEQYF
TGTGCCAGCAGTTTAATCGGGCAGTCCTACGAGCAGTACTTC
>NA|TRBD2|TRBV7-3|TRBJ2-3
CASSLVGLAGAPDTQYF
TGTGCCAGCAGTCTAGTAGGACTAGCGGGAGCCCCAGATACGCAGTATTTT
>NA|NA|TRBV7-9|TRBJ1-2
CASSFNRDGNYGYTF
TGTGCCAGCAGCTTCAACCGGGACGGCAACTATGGCTACACCTTC
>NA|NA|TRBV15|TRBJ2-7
CATSRGTGKGPNEQYF
TGTGCCACCAGCAGAGGTACGGGAAAGGGTCCCAACGAGCAGTACTTC
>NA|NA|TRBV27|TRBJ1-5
CASSPKTGIQPQHF
TGTGCCAGCAGTCCCAAGACAGGAATTCAGCCCCAGCATTTT
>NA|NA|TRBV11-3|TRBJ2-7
CASSSAYEQYF
TGTGCCAGCAGCTCCGCCTACGAGCAGTACTTC
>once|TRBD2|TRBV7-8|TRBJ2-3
CASSPGLAGVTDTQYF
TGTGCCAGCAGCCCGGGACTAGCGGGGGTCACAGATACGCAGTATTTT
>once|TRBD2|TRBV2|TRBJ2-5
CASSGTSEETQYF
TGTGCCAGCAGCGGGACTAGCGAAGAGACCCAGTACTTC
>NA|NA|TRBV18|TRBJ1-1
CASRFLIEEAFF
TGTGCCAGCCGGTTTTTAATTGAAGAAGCTTTCTTT
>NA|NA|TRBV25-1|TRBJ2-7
CASSDYSSYEQYF
TGTGCCAGCAGTGATTACTCATCCTACGAGCAGTACTTC
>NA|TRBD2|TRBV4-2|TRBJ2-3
CASSQGGGSGTDTQYF
TGTGCCAGCAGCCAAGGGGGCGGGAGCGGGACAGATACGCAGTATTTT
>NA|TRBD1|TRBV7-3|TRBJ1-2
CASSPGQSNYGYTF
TGTGCCAGCAGCCCGGGACAGAGTAACTATGGCTACACCTTC
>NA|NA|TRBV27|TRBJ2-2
CASSLWDSRNTGELFF
TGTGCCAGCAGTTTATGGGATAGCAGGAACACCGGGGAGCTGTTTTTT
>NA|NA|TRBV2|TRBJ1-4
CASKGLVAANEKLFF
TGTGCCAGCAAAGGTTTGGTGGCGGCTAATGAAAAACTGTTTTTT
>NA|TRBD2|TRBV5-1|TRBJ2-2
CASRPSGLWGELFF
TGCGCCAGCAGGCCTAGCGGCCTATGGGGGGAGCTGTTTTTT
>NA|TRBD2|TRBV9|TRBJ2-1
CASSPEGTSGNEQFF
TGTGCCAGCAGCCCAGAGGGGACTAGCGGAAATGAGCAGTTCTTC
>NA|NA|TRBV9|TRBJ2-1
CASSPPAGSWEQFF
TGTGCCAGCAGCCCCCCGGCGGGGTCGTGGGAGCAGTTCTTC
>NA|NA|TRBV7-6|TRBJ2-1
CASSSEPGSGYNEQFF
TGTGCCAGCAGCTCCGAACCGGGGAGTGGCTACAATGAGCAGTTCTTC
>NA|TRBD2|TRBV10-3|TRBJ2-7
CAISEALTDREIAGAPTYEQYF
TGTGCCATCAGTGAGGCTTTGACAGACAGGGAAATAGCGGGAGCCCCAACCTACGAGCAGTACTTC